Reported below is one TCR beta chain. The antigen is unknown. The protocol was immunoSEQ multiplex PCR, while the TCRdb copy is restricted to in-frame clones and leaves out a portion. Counted here are millions of clones, roughly 96% occurring once; the ten biggest clones make up more than 0.1%. This sample is part of a study of shared clonotypes between healthy human individuals. Germline CDR1 MNHEY, CDR2 SVGAGI. This CDR3 spans 15 amino acids. Trimming removed 6 bases from V and 0 bases from J, with 12 bases in between. Negatively enriched CD4+ T cells were divided by CD45RA into naive and memory. Study-level findings and limits: The expectation was that sequencing depth would affect clonotype sharing among donors. Depth was large, yet rarefaction showed that sorted-subset sequencing was incomplete.

The specimen sequenced was naive CD4+ T cells sorted from blood. The sample's subset: CD45RA+ positively selected. The sequence derives from a man younger than 35 in good health. The chain couples TRBV6-5 to TRBJ1-3; D gene ambiguous. The CDR3 sequence is CASSGNINSGNTIYF. CDR3 nucleotides: TGTGCCAGCAGCGGCAACATAAACTCTGGAAACACCATATATTTT.